Detailed here is one TCR beta chain. The antigen is undetermined. Both 60 Vbeta primers and 13 Jbeta primers went into the PCR. This table comes from immunoSEQ multiplex PCR, and its TCRdb copy is limited to in-frame clones, with some not included. The sample yields over 85,000 clones, roughly two thirds seen once. CDR1 and CDR2 (germline): GTSNPN, SVGIG (reference sequence). Unmatched junction bases numbered 2, after V lost 1 base and J lost 3 bases. The CDR3 contains 14 residues. The sample is drawn from a study of cytomegalovirus exposure and HLA in healthy donors. General study findings and limits: It was taken for granted in presence/absence analyses that sequencing depth across donors was roughly uniform. Cytomegalovirus association was listed for around 170 TCR beta chains.

The material sequenced was PBMCs. The chain couples TRBV30 to TRBJ1-5; 8 positions agree with TRBD1. This receptor was identified in a man in his forties in good health and CMV-seronegative. CDR3 DNA sequence: TGTGCCTGGAGTGGGGGACAGGTCAATCAGCCCCAGCATTTT. Protein product: CAWSGGQVNQPQHF.